Below are 8 T cell receptor beta chains sequenced from a single sample in a study of shared T cell receptors in the human thymus. Only in-frame clones appear in the TCRdb table, and some are missing; sequencing was by immunoSEQ multiplex PCR. Of roughly 710,000 clones listed, approximately 85% were seen once; the top ten hold roughly 0.01%. These same data were also listed under a study on human thymus T cells.

The sequenced material came from thymocytes. The receptors here all came from a girl younger than two with a congenital heart defect.

The count of this clone is one. This chain connects TRBV14 to TRBJ2-1, with 8 positions matching TRBD1. With 3 bases clipped from V and 2 bases from J, the junction kept 6 bases outside the gene matches. CDR3 length: 16 residues. CDR1 SGHDN and CDR2 FVKESK come from the germline V gene. CDR3: CASSHAGQGTYNEQFF. The CDR3 coding sequence is TGTGCCAGCAGCCACGCTGGACAGGGAACCTACAATGAGCAGTTCTTC.

This chain joins TRBV6-1 and TRBJ2-7; 13 nucleotides align to TRBD2. Germline V lookup: CDR1 MNHNS, CDR2 SASEGT. This CDR3 region has 18 residues. Trimming removed 3 bases from V and 2 bases from J; junction bases left unmatched: 10. In DNA form, the CDR3 reads TGTGCCAGCAGTGATCATTATCGACTAGCGGGGGGACCCTACGAGCAGTACTTC. This encodes CASSDHYRLAGGPYEQYF.

The V and J genes are TRBV19 and TRBJ1-1, with TRBD1 as a possible D gene (6 bases). The CDR3 spans 16 residues. The germline CDR1 and CDR2 sequences are LNHDA and SQIVND (reference sequence). V lost 7 bases and J 8 bases, leaving 26 bases between the germline ends. CDR3 sequence (DNA): TGTGCCAGTATTCTCAGACAGGAGTCGCCCCGGAACGAAGCTTTCTTT. Protein sequence: CASILRQESPRNEAFF.

This sequence joins TRBV4-1 and TRBJ2-2; weak D call: TRBD1 (5 bases). With 4 bases removed from V and 0 bases from J, the gap between germline ends came to 12 bases. Per germline, CDR1 MGHRA and CDR2 YSYEKL. CDR3 length equals 16 residues. CDR3 nucleotides: TGCGCCAGCAGCCTCCCGACAGCTACGAACACCGGGGAGCTGTTTTTT. Encoded protein: CASSLPTATNTGELFF.

This sequence joins TRBV5-6 and TRBJ1-2; 7 bases are shared with TRBD1. Germline lookup yields CDR1 SGHDT and CDR2 YYEEEE. CDR3 length: 16 residues. Unmatched junction bases numbered 8, after V lost 3 bases and J lost 0 bases. The CDR3 here is CASSSGTVKTNYGYTF. For the CDR3, the DNA is TGTGCCAGCAGCTCCGGGACAGTAAAAACTAACTATGGCTACACCTTC.

CDR3 DNA sequence: TGTGCCAGCAGCGCCGGGACACCCAGTGCGATCAATCAGCCCCAGCATTTT. Translating gives CASSAGTPSAINQPQHF. The chain links TRBV5-5 to TRBJ1-5, with D possibly being TRBD1 (6 bases). This CDR3 is built from 17 residues. Germline V lookup: CDR1 SGHKS, CDR2 YYEKEE (reference sequence). Trimming cost V 4 bases and J 3 bases, with 20 bases left between them.

The chain is built from TRBV2 and TRBJ2-7, with D perhaps matching TRBD1 (6 bases). Germline loops: CDR1 SNHLY, CDR2 FYNNEI. Trimming pared 0 bases from V and 7 bases from J, leaving 16 bases between. CDR3 length equals 15 residues. The CDR3 sequence is CASSEALRGHGEQYF. DNA for the CDR3: TGTGCCAGCAGTGAAGCGCTTCGGGGACACGGAGAGCAGTACTTC.

The chain carries TRBV6-1 and TRBJ1-2, with TRBD1 as a possible D gene (6 bases). CDR3 length equals 13 residues. The germline V and J ends were trimmed by 8 bases and 4 bases, with 14 bases remaining between them. The germline V gene encodes CDR1 MNHNS and CDR2 SASEGT. CDR3 protein: CASALGTIYGYTF. Here the CDR3 DNA reads TGTGCCAGCGCCCTAGGGACAATCTATGGCTACACCTTC.